The rows below give T cell receptor beta chains drawn from one sample of a study of T cell clusters in autoimmune cytopenias. TCRdb processed the multiplex PCR reads again and assigns one entry to each CDR3 protein, with no DNA. The specimen's table records some 2,000 distinct CDR3 sequences. These data were also filed under a second study, of T cell repertoires in aging, cancer and after chemotherapy.

The sequencing sample was made of peripheral blood. The receptors originated from a human donor in good health. Each CDR3 is given with its conserved first and last residue. Each record gives: CDR3 length, clone size, J gene, V gene, CDR3 protein. Where a row states a size, it is once, few, many or the class of an expanded clone; other rows omit it.

len: 14
abundance: medium-sized
j_gene: TRBJ1-5
v_gene: TRBV12-3/TRBV12-4
CDR3aa: CASSSRDINQPQHF

len: 13
abundance: large
j_gene: TRBJ2-3
v_gene: TRBV11-1
CDR3aa: CASSWFTTDTQYF

len: 15
abundance: large
j_gene: TRBJ1-2
v_gene: TRBV19
CDR3aa: CASSTQGSGRYGYTF

len: 16
abundance: medium-sized
j_gene: TRBJ1-6
v_gene: TRBV15
CDR3aa: CATSRGTGAWDSPLHF

len: 15
abundance: medium-sized
j_gene: TRBJ2-5
v_gene: TRBV6-4
CDR3aa: CASSPAGGGPETQYF

len: 15
abundance: medium-sized
j_gene: TRBJ1-5
v_gene: TRBV6-1
CDR3aa: CASAKTGNSNQPQHF

len: 15
abundance: NA
j_gene: TRBJ1-5
v_gene: TRBV7-2
CDR3aa: CASSLVGGGDQPQHF

len: 15
abundance: medium-sized
j_gene: TRBJ2-1
v_gene: TRBV14
CDR3aa: CASRQAGGPYNEQFF

len: 15
abundance: medium-sized
j_gene: TRBJ2-6
v_gene: TRBV12-3/TRBV12-4
CDR3aa: CASSLGGTGANVLTF

len: 18
abundance: NA
j_gene: TRBJ1-1
v_gene: TRBV7-2
CDR3aa: CASRPGGSRGRLNTEAFF

len: 15
abundance: medium-sized
j_gene: TRBJ2-7
v_gene: TRBV27
CDR3aa: CASSLKETGGYEQYF

len: 16
abundance: medium-sized
j_gene: TRBJ2-3
v_gene: TRBV6-5
CDR3aa: CASSSIRQGRADTQYF

len: 16
abundance: medium-sized
j_gene: TRBJ2-3
v_gene: TRBV7-9
CDR3aa: CASSRRPGQGTDTQYF

len: 14
abundance: NA
j_gene: TRBJ1-1
v_gene: TRBV28
CDR3aa: CASSFRVLNTEAFF

len: 13
abundance: NA
j_gene: TRBJ1-1
v_gene: TRBV10-3
CDR3aa: CAISDPLNTEAFF

len: 13
abundance: large
j_gene: TRBJ2-1
v_gene: TRBV29-1
CDR3aa: CSVGGRDYNEQFF

len: 14
abundance: NA
j_gene: TRBJ2-4
v_gene: TRBV28
CDR3aa: CASSSGGGKNIQYF

len: 17
abundance: large
j_gene: TRBJ1-6
v_gene: TRBV6-5
CDR3aa: CASRLTHQTVRVSPLHF

len: 14
abundance: large
j_gene: TRBJ2-1
v_gene: TRBV19
CDR3aa: CATRGALRNNEQFF

len: 14
abundance: NA
j_gene: TRBJ2-7
v_gene: TRBV7-2
CDR3aa: CASSPQTGSGEQYF

len: 15
abundance: medium-sized
j_gene: TRBJ1-6
v_gene: TRBV19
CDR3aa: CASTPGQGSNSPLHF

len: 13
abundance: medium-sized
j_gene: TRBJ2-4
v_gene: TRBV6-6
CDR3aa: CASSTGGVNIQYF

len: 13
abundance: NA
j_gene: TRBJ2-1
v_gene: TRBV6-2/TRBV6-3
CDR3aa: CASIAGGADEQFF

len: 17
abundance: NA
j_gene: TRBJ2-5
v_gene: TRBV29-1
CDR3aa: CSVVLPWLAGGRETQYF

len: 14
abundance: medium-sized
j_gene: TRBJ1-6
v_gene: TRBV27
CDR3aa: CATQTGKGNSPLHF

len: 16
abundance: medium-sized
j_gene: TRBJ1-1
v_gene: TRBV18
CDR3aa: CASSLLGAGKDTEAFF

len: 15
abundance: medium-sized
j_gene: TRBJ1-2
v_gene: TRBV11-2
CDR3aa: CASRGRTGAVYGYTF

len: 15
abundance: NA
j_gene: TRBJ1-4
v_gene: TRBV7-2
CDR3aa: CASSFGTTGVEKLFF

len: 14
abundance: medium-sized
j_gene: TRBJ2-3
v_gene: TRBV20-1
CDR3aa: CSATSRRGVDTQYF

len: 13
abundance: medium-sized
j_gene: TRBJ2-1
v_gene: TRBV7-2
CDR3aa: CASSLSGGNEQFF

len: 14
abundance: medium-sized
j_gene: TRBJ1-3
v_gene: TRBV19
CDR3aa: CASGGQVVGNTIYF